A selection of T cell receptor beta chains follows, all from one sample in a study of T cell responses to AZD1222 COVID-19 vaccine. The method was immunoSEQ multiplex PCR; TCRdb's version includes in-frame clones alone and lacks a portion of them. Of 130,000 to 150,000 clones listed, 93% are singletons. The sequenced sample was peripheral blood, obtained on day 0 of AZD1222 vaccination. These receptors all come from an adult in good health. Each CDR3 is given with its conserved first and last residue. D genes are given only for firm matches. A clone size is listed for some rows: how often the clone was seen (once, few, many), or a class if it is expanded.

v_gene: TRBV5-4
j_gene: TRBJ2-5
abundance: NA
d_gene: TRBD1
CDR3nt: TGTGCCAGCAGCCTTCGGGGACAGGGTCGGCAAGAGACCCAGTACTTC
CDR3aa: CASSLRGQGRQETQYF

v_gene: TRBV6-1
j_gene: TRBJ2-7
abundance: NA
d_gene: NA
CDR3nt: TGTGCCAGCAGTGAGCCCGGACTACTCTCCTACGAGCAGTACTTC
CDR3aa: CASSEPGLLSYEQYF

v_gene: TRBV6-5
j_gene: TRBJ1-2
abundance: NA
d_gene: NA
CDR3nt: TGTGCCAGCAGCCTCCGGGACACCAGGCATGGCTACACCTTC
CDR3aa: CASSLRDTRHGYTF

v_gene: TRBV6-6
j_gene: TRBJ2-1
abundance: NA
d_gene: TRBD2
CDR3nt: TGTGCCAGCAGTTACTTTGGGACTAGCGTCGATGAGCAGTTCTTC
CDR3aa: CASSYFGTSVDEQFF

v_gene: TRBV7-9
j_gene: TRBJ1-2
abundance: NA
d_gene: NA
CDR3nt: TGTGCCAGCACCGGGCTCCCCTATGGCTACACCTTC
CDR3aa: CASTGLPYGYTF

v_gene: TRBV19
j_gene: TRBJ1-1
abundance: NA
d_gene: NA
CDR3nt: TGTGCCAGTAGCAGGGCTTATCGGGACACTGAAGCTTTCTTT
CDR3aa: CASSRAYRDTEAFF

v_gene: TRBV5-1
j_gene: TRBJ2-4
abundance: few
d_gene: NA
CDR3nt: TGCGCCAGCAGCTTGGCGGCGGGGACCAAAAACATTCAGTACTTC
CDR3aa: CASSLAAGTKNIQYF

v_gene: TRBV19
j_gene: TRBJ1-1
abundance: NA
d_gene: TRBD1
CDR3nt: TGTGCCAGTAGGGTGTCTGGACAGGATCTGAACACTGAAGCTTTCTTT
CDR3aa: CASRVSGQDLNTEAFF

v_gene: TRBV4-2
j_gene: TRBJ2-5
abundance: NA
d_gene: NA
CDR3nt: TGTGCCAGCAGCCAAGATGGACGGGGGACCCAGTACTTC
CDR3aa: CASSQDGRGTQYF

v_gene: TRBV2
j_gene: TRBJ1-1
abundance: NA
d_gene: NA
CDR3nt: TGTGCCAGCACCTCGCAAATGAACACTGAAGCTTTCTTT
CDR3aa: CASTSQMNTEAFF

v_gene: TRBV10-1
j_gene: TRBJ1-2
abundance: NA
d_gene: NA
CDR3nt: TGCGCCAGCAGTGAGTCGAAGACCTTTAACTACACCTTC
CDR3aa: CASSESKTFNYTF

v_gene: TRBV12-3/TRBV12-4
j_gene: TRBJ1-5
abundance: NA
d_gene: NA
CDR3nt: TGTGCCAGCAGTCTAACCATCAATCAGCCCCAGCATTTT
CDR3aa: CASSLTINQPQHF

v_gene: TRBV9
j_gene: TRBJ1-3
abundance: NA
d_gene: TRBD1
CDR3nt: TGTGCCAGCAGCGGGCAGGGGGCTGAAGACACCATATATTTT
CDR3aa: CASSGQGAEDTIYF

v_gene: TRBV5-1
j_gene: TRBJ2-2
abundance: NA
d_gene: NA
CDR3nt: TGCGCCAGCAGAGGGGTTAGCACCGGGGAGCTGTTTTTT
CDR3aa: CASRGVSTGELFF

v_gene: TRBV10-3
j_gene: TRBJ1-5
abundance: NA
d_gene: NA
CDR3nt: TGTGCCATCAGTGAGGCAGGGGATGAGAGCAATCAGCCCCAGCATTTT
CDR3aa: CAISEAGDESNQPQHF

v_gene: TRBV18
j_gene: TRBJ2-2
abundance: NA
d_gene: NA
CDR3nt: TGTGCCAGCTCACCTCAGAGGGGTTCCGGGGAGCTGTTTTTT
CDR3aa: CASSPQRGSGELFF

v_gene: TRBV14
j_gene: TRBJ2-2
abundance: once
d_gene: NA
CDR3nt: TGTGCCAGCAGCCAGCTTCGGAGGACCGGGGAGCTGTTTTTT
CDR3aa: CASSQLRRTGELFF

v_gene: TRBV13
j_gene: TRBJ2-7
abundance: NA
d_gene: NA
CDR3nt: TGTGCCAGCAGCTTCACACGGCGTAGCTCCTACGAGCAGTACTTC
CDR3aa: CASSFTRRSSYEQYF

v_gene: TRBV10-3
j_gene: TRBJ2-7
abundance: NA
d_gene: TRBD2
CDR3nt: TGTGCCATCAGTGAGCGTTACCGGACTAGCGGGAGACGGTACGAGCAGTACTTC
CDR3aa: CAISERYRTSGRRYEQYF

v_gene: TRBV29-1
j_gene: TRBJ2-5
abundance: NA
d_gene: TRBD1
CDR3nt: TGCAGCGTTGGAGGGGACAGCCAAGAGACCCAGTACTTC
CDR3aa: CSVGGDSQETQYF

v_gene: TRBV4-1
j_gene: TRBJ1-2
abundance: NA
d_gene: NA
CDR3nt: TGCGCCAGCAGCCAGTACCTTCCAAACTATGGCTACACCTTC
CDR3aa: CASSQYLPNYGYTF

v_gene: TRBV5-4
j_gene: TRBJ2-7
abundance: NA
d_gene: TRBD1
CDR3nt: TGTGCCAGCAGCTTGGGACAGGGGGCCTGGGAGGGCGAGCAGTACTTC
CDR3aa: CASSLGQGAWEGEQYF

v_gene: TRBV18
j_gene: TRBJ1-3
abundance: NA
d_gene: NA
CDR3nt: TGTGCCAGCTCACCGATCGGGACCGTGAGCGCGGGTATCTCTGGAAACACCATATATTTT
CDR3aa: CASSPIGTVSAGISGNTIYF

v_gene: TRBV3-1/TRBV3-2
j_gene: TRBJ1-1
abundance: NA
d_gene: NA
CDR3nt: TGTGCCAGCAGCCAATTTGGAGGGGGGGACACTGAAGCTTTCTTT
CDR3aa: CASSQFGGGDTEAFF

v_gene: TRBV5-1
j_gene: TRBJ1-4
abundance: once
d_gene: NA
CDR3nt: TGCGCCAGCAGCTTGGCGGCCGGCGCAACTAATGAAAAACTGTTTTTT
CDR3aa: CASSLAAGATNEKLFF

v_gene: TRBV6-6
j_gene: TRBJ2-6
abundance: NA
d_gene: NA
CDR3nt: TGTGCCAGCAGGGGACCCGAAACCGGGGCCAACGTCCTGACTTTC
CDR3aa: CASRGPETGANVLTF

v_gene: TRBV24-1
j_gene: TRBJ1-5
abundance: NA
d_gene: NA
CDR3nt: TGTGCCACCAGTGTTTATCAGCCCCAGCATTTT
CDR3aa: CATSVYQPQHF

v_gene: TRBV5-1
j_gene: TRBJ2-2
abundance: NA
d_gene: TRBD2
CDR3nt: TGCGCCAGCAGCCCCCCTAGCGGAGAATTCACCGGGGAGCTGTTTTTT
CDR3aa: CASSPPSGEFTGELFF

v_gene: TRBV7-9
j_gene: TRBJ1-2
abundance: NA
d_gene: TRBD1
CDR3nt: TGTGCCAGCAGCGACAGGGTCGGTGGCTACACCTTC
CDR3aa: CASSDRVGGYTF

v_gene: TRBV6-1
j_gene: TRBJ1-3
abundance: NA
d_gene: TRBD1
CDR3nt: TGTGCCAGCAGTGAACACAGGGGCCGAAACACCATATATTTT
CDR3aa: CASSEHRGRNTIYF

v_gene: TRBV6-4
j_gene: TRBJ1-2
abundance: NA
d_gene: NA
CDR3nt: TGTGCCAGCAGCCCCGCAGTGGGGGCTAACTATGGCTACACCTTC
CDR3aa: CASSPAVGANYGYTF

v_gene: TRBV5-4
j_gene: TRBJ2-3
abundance: NA
d_gene: NA
CDR3nt: TGTGCCAGCAGCTCGGGCGGGGCGAGCACAGATACGCAGTATTTT
CDR3aa: CASSSGGASTDTQYF

v_gene: TRBV7-2
j_gene: TRBJ1-2
abundance: NA
d_gene: NA
CDR3nt: TGTGCCAGCAGCTTAGTACCTCCGTTCCCGGGGCAGGGAGACTATGGCTACACCTTC
CDR3aa: CASSLVPPFPGQGDYGYTF

v_gene: TRBV18
j_gene: TRBJ2-3
abundance: NA
d_gene: NA
CDR3nt: TGTGCCAGCTCACCAGTCACAGATACGCAGTATTTT
CDR3aa: CASSPVTDTQYF

v_gene: TRBV6-5
j_gene: TRBJ1-5
abundance: NA
d_gene: NA
CDR3nt: TGTGCCAGCAGTTCCCTAATCAATCAGCCCCAGCATTTT
CDR3aa: CASSSLINQPQHF

v_gene: TRBV19
j_gene: TRBJ1-1
abundance: NA
d_gene: NA
CDR3nt: TGTGCCAGTAGTCTGACAGGGAACACTGAAGCTTTCTTT
CDR3aa: CASSLTGNTEAFF

v_gene: TRBV6-1
j_gene: TRBJ2-1
abundance: NA
d_gene: TRBD1
CDR3nt: TGTGCCAGCAGTGAAGCGCAGGGGACAGGGTACTACAATGAGCAGTTCTTC
CDR3aa: CASSEAQGTGYYNEQFF

v_gene: TRBV4-2
j_gene: TRBJ2-5
abundance: NA
d_gene: TRBD2
CDR3nt: TGTGCCAGCAGCCAAGATCTTTTTGGGGCTAGCGGAGAGACCCAGTACTTC
CDR3aa: CASSQDLFGASGETQYF

v_gene: TRBV2
j_gene: TRBJ2-5
abundance: NA
d_gene: TRBD2
CDR3nt: TGTGCCAGCAGTGAGGAGCGGGGGGGCAGGGAGACCCAGTACTTC
CDR3aa: CASSEERGGRETQYF

v_gene: TRBV9
j_gene: TRBJ2-7
abundance: NA
d_gene: NA
CDR3nt: TGTGCCAGCAGCCCGGGACCGACCTACGAGCAGTACTTC
CDR3aa: CASSPGPTYEQYF

v_gene: TRBV7-8
j_gene: TRBJ2-5
abundance: once
d_gene: NA
CDR3nt: TGTGCCAGCAGTCACAGGAAAGAGACCCAGTACTTC
CDR3aa: CASSHRKETQYF

v_gene: TRBV11-2
j_gene: TRBJ1-4
abundance: NA
d_gene: NA
CDR3nt: TGTGCCAGCAGCTCCGGACTGATATCAACTAATGAAAAACTGTTTTTT
CDR3aa: CASSSGLISTNEKLFF

v_gene: TRBV4-1
j_gene: TRBJ2-2
abundance: NA
d_gene: NA
CDR3nt: TGCGCCAGCAGCCAAGTCCTAGGGGGGGGCGTCGGGGAGCTGTTTTTT
CDR3aa: CASSQVLGGGVGELFF

v_gene: TRBV11-2
j_gene: TRBJ2-7
abundance: few
d_gene: TRBD1
CDR3nt: TGTGCCAGCAGCTTCAGGGTCACCGGGACAGGGGGTCTAAACGAGCAGTACTTC
CDR3aa: CASSFRVTGTGGLNEQYF

v_gene: TRBV24-1
j_gene: TRBJ2-7
abundance: NA
d_gene: NA
CDR3nt: TGTGCCACCTTGGGAGTCCATAACTACGAGCAGTACTTC
CDR3aa: CATLGVHNYEQYF

v_gene: TRBV11-1
j_gene: TRBJ1-1
abundance: once
d_gene: NA
CDR3nt: TGTGCCAGCAGCCCCCAAGGTGGTAACACTGAAGCTTTCTTT
CDR3aa: CASSPQGGNTEAFF

v_gene: TRBV7-9
j_gene: TRBJ1-4
abundance: NA
d_gene: NA
CDR3nt: TGTGCCAGCAGCTCGCCCACCCGGTGGGATGAAAAACTGTTTTTT
CDR3aa: CASSSPTRWDEKLFF

v_gene: TRBV11-2
j_gene: TRBJ1-1
abundance: NA
d_gene: NA
CDR3nt: TGTGCCAGCAGCTTTGTCACGCGGTACACTGAAGCTTTCTTT
CDR3aa: CASSFVTRYTEAFF

v_gene: TRBV18
j_gene: TRBJ2-7
abundance: NA
d_gene: TRBD2
CDR3nt: TGTGCCAGCTCACCAGCGGGAGGGAGCTCCTACGAGCAGTACTTC
CDR3aa: CASSPAGGSSYEQYF

v_gene: TRBV5-1
j_gene: TRBJ1-2
abundance: once
d_gene: NA
CDR3nt: TGCGCCAGCAGCTACCCCTACAGGGCTTCTAGCGGCTACACCTTC
CDR3aa: CASSYPYRASSGYTF